This T cell receptor (beta chain) was retrieved from a study of CD8+ T cells in alopecia areata. In each case, RNA was isolated and then reverse transcribed into cDNA as the sequencing template. Libraries were prepared by immunoSEQ multiplex PCR; TCRdb keeps only in-frame clonotypes and omits some of them. The sample lists roughly 190,000 clones, 50% to 60% occurring once. Treatment given: oral pan-JAK inhibitor, 5-10 mg twice daily. The TCR comes from a human donor with alopecia areata. The starting material was CD4+ T cells sorted from blood, obtained at week 4, from a patient treated with tofacitinib.

CDR3 coding DNA: TGCAGCCCCCGACTAGCGGGGGGGCGATACGAGCAGTACTTC. It encodes CSPRLAGGRYEQYF. The rearrangement links TRBV29-1 to TRBJ2-7; TRBD2 aligns across 14 bases. In germline, CDR1 is SQVTM, CDR2 ANQGSEA. The CDR3 is 14 amino acids. The ends lost 8 bases at V and 4 bases at J; junction bases unmatched: 7.